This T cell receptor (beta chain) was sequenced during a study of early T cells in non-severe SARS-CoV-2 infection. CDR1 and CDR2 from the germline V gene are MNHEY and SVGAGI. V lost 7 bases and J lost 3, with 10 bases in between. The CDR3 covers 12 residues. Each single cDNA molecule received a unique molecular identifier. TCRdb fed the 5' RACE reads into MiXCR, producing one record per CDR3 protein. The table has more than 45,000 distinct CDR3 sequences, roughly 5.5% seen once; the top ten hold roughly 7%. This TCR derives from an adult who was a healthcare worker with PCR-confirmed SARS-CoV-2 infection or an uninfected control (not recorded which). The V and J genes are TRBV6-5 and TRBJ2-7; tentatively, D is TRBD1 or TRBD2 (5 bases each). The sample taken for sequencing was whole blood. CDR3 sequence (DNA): TGTGCCAGCACCAGGGACGGCTACGAGCAGTACTTC. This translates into CASTRDGYEQYF.